These T cell receptor beta chains were read from a single sample in a study of CD8 T cells in Susac syndrome. TCRdb reprocessed the immunoSEQ multiplex PCR reads with MiXCR, giving one entry per CDR3 protein. The sample has fewer than 350,000 distinct CDR3 sequences, about 88% seen once. Sequenced material: CD8+ T cells from PBMCs. These TCRs come from a human donor with multiple sclerosis. Each CDR3 is given with its conserved first and last residue. D genes are given only for firm matches. Clone size, where shown, is once, few, many, or a class for clones that have expanded.

V gene: TRBV15; J gene: TRBJ1-2; D gene: .; clone size: .; CDR3 DNA: TGTGCCACCAGCTACGGGGGGGACGCTGGCTACACCTTC; CDR3 protein: CATSYGGDAGYTF
V gene: TRBV11-2; J gene: TRBJ1-2; D gene: .; clone size: .; CDR3 DNA: TGTGCCAGCAGCACGGCCAGGGAAGATGGCTACACCTTC; CDR3 protein: CASSTAREDGYTF
V gene: TRBV6-5; J gene: TRBJ1-5; D gene: .; clone size: .; CDR3 DNA: TGTGCCAGCAGTTACCAGCGGTGGGGGGACAATCAGCCCCAGCATTTT; CDR3 protein: CASSYQRWGDNQPQHF
V gene: TRBV6-2/TRBV6-3; J gene: TRBJ2-7; D gene: TRBD2; clone size: .; CDR3 DNA: TGTGCCAGCAGACTACTAGCGGGGGAAACCTACGAGCAGTACTTC; CDR3 protein: CASRLLAGETYEQYF
V gene: TRBV10-3; J gene: TRBJ2-5; D gene: .; clone size: .; CDR3 DNA: TGTGCCATCCGGGCTTCGGAAGAGACCCAGTACTTC; CDR3 protein: CAIRASEETQYF
V gene: TRBV20-1; J gene: TRBJ1-5; D gene: .; clone size: .; CDR3 DNA: TGCAGTGCTCGAGAGGTGTACCAGCCCCAGCATTTT; CDR3 protein: CSAREVYQPQHF
V gene: TRBV29-1; J gene: TRBJ2-3; D gene: .; clone size: .; CDR3 DNA: TGCAGCGTTGAAGAGCGGTCAGAATTCACAGATACGCAGTATTTT; CDR3 protein: CSVEERSEFTDTQYF
V gene: TRBV30; J gene: TRBJ1-1; D gene: .; clone size: .; CDR3 DNA: TGTGCCTGGAGTGCGGTCGACATGAACACTGAAGCTTTCTTT; CDR3 protein: CAWSAVDMNTEAFF
V gene: TRBV10-3; J gene: TRBJ2-3; D gene: .; clone size: .; CDR3 DNA: TGTGCCATCAGTGAGGCGGGGATGAGCACAGATACGCAGTATTTT; CDR3 protein: CAISEAGMSTDTQYF
V gene: TRBV20-1; J gene: TRBJ1-1; D gene: TRBD1; clone size: .; CDR3 DNA: TGCAGTGCTAGAGATCTGACAGGGGGCGCGGTAACTGAAGCTTTCTTT; CDR3 protein: CSARDLTGGAVTEAFF
V gene: TRBV3-1; J gene: TRBJ2-3; D gene: .; clone size: .; CDR3 DNA: TGTGCCAGCAGAGAAGGAGGAGAGCCAGATACGCAGTATTTT; CDR3 protein: CASREGGEPDTQYF
V gene: TRBV5-4; J gene: TRBJ2-7; D gene: .; clone size: .; CDR3 DNA: TGTGCCAGCAGCCCGGCTTGGGGGTCCTACGAGCAGTACTTC; CDR3 protein: CASSPAWGSYEQYF
V gene: TRBV29-1; J gene: TRBJ1-2; D gene: .; clone size: .; CDR3 DNA: TGCAGCGTTGTAGGGGGGCATCCAGGGGGCTACACCTTC; CDR3 protein: CSVVGGHPGGYTF
V gene: TRBV12-3/TRBV12-4; J gene: TRBJ2-3; D gene: .; clone size: .; CDR3 DNA: TGTGCCAGCAGTTTTAAGGGACCCCGCACAGATACGCAGTATTTT; CDR3 protein: CASSFKGPRTDTQYF
V gene: TRBV9; J gene: TRBJ2-7; D gene: TRBD1; clone size: .; CDR3 DNA: TGTGCCAGCAGCGTAGAGGGACAGGGGTCCTACGAGCAGTACTTC; CDR3 protein: CASSVEGQGSYEQYF
V gene: TRBV20-1; J gene: TRBJ2-1; D gene: TRBD2; clone size: .; CDR3 DNA: TGCAGTGCTAGAGATTTGGCTAGCGGCTATTCCTACAATGAGCAGTTCTTC; CDR3 protein: CSARDLASGYSYNEQFF
V gene: TRBV27; J gene: TRBJ2-5; D gene: .; clone size: .; CDR3 DNA: TGTGCCAGCAGTTGGGGCGGACAAGAGACCCAGTACTTC; CDR3 protein: CASSWGGQETQYF
V gene: TRBV5-5; J gene: TRBJ2-1; D gene: .; clone size: .; CDR3 DNA: TGTGCCAGCAGCTTGGAGACCGGTTACCAGAAGCAGTTCTTC; CDR3 protein: CASSLETGYQKQFF
V gene: TRBV5-1; J gene: TRBJ2-2; D gene: .; clone size: .; CDR3 DNA: TGCGCCAGCAGCTTCGGCCCAGTTACCACCGGGGAGCTGTTTTTT; CDR3 protein: CASSFGPVTTGELFF
V gene: TRBV27; J gene: TRBJ2-7; D gene: TRBD2; clone size: .; CDR3 DNA: TGTGCCAGCAGTTCCGGGACTAGCGGTCTCTACGAGCAGTACTTC; CDR3 protein: CASSSGTSGLYEQYF
V gene: TRBV15; J gene: TRBJ2-3; D gene: .; clone size: .; CDR3 DNA: TGTGCCACCAGCAGAGATGGTAGAGATACGCAGTATTTT; CDR3 protein: CATSRDGRDTQYF
V gene: TRBV5-6; J gene: TRBJ2-7; D gene: .; clone size: once; CDR3 DNA: TGTGCCAGCAGCTTGGGGGGGAAAATGTACGAGCAGTACTTC; CDR3 protein: CASSLGGKMYEQYF
V gene: TRBV20-1; J gene: TRBJ2-4; D gene: TRBD2; clone size: .; CDR3 DNA: TGCAGTGCTAGAGAAGTGGCGGGAGGGAACATTCAGTACTTC; CDR3 protein: CSAREVAGGNIQYF
V gene: TRBV29-1; J gene: TRBJ2-7; D gene: TRBD2; clone size: .; CDR3 DNA: TGCAGCGTTGAAGTTGTTGGACTAGCGGGATATACCTACGAGCAGTACTTC; CDR3 protein: CSVEVVGLAGYTYEQYF
V gene: TRBV2; J gene: TRBJ1-2; D gene: .; clone size: .; CDR3 DNA: TGTGCCAGCAGTGAAACACTACCTTCAGGGCTAACCTTC; CDR3 protein: CASSETLPSGLTF
V gene: TRBV9; J gene: TRBJ2-7; D gene: .; clone size: few; CDR3 DNA: TGTGCCAGCAGCGACAACTCCTACGAGCAGTACTTC; CDR3 protein: CASSDNSYEQYF
V gene: TRBV20-1; J gene: TRBJ2-1; D gene: TRBD2; clone size: .; CDR3 DNA: TGCAGTGCTAGTCGGTCGGGGGGTGATGAGCAGTTCTTC; CDR3 protein: CSASRSGGDEQFF
V gene: TRBV5-5; J gene: TRBJ2-3; D gene: .; clone size: .; CDR3 DNA: TGTGCCAGCACCAACCCCAGGACAGATACGCAGTATTTT; CDR3 protein: CASTNPRTDTQYF
V gene: TRBV21-1; J gene: TRBJ2-1; D gene: .; clone size: .; CDR3 DNA: TGTGCCAGTTTCGAGCGGGTCCCCTACAATGAGCAGTTCTTC; CDR3 protein: CASFERVPYNEQFF
V gene: TRBV6-4; J gene: TRBJ1-1; D gene: TRBD1; clone size: .; CDR3 DNA: TGTGCCAGCAGTGACAAGGACAGGGGTGAAGCTTTCTTT; CDR3 protein: CASSDKDRGEAFF
V gene: TRBV5-6; J gene: TRBJ2-1; D gene: .; clone size: .; CDR3 DNA: TGTGCCAGCAGCCCTGCGGCGGTTTTTTACAATGAGCAGTTCTTC; CDR3 protein: CASSPAAVFYNEQFF
V gene: TRBV7-9; J gene: TRBJ1-2; D gene: .; clone size: .; CDR3 DNA: TGTGCCAGCAGCTTAGTTTGGTTATTCACCTTC; CDR3 protein: CASSLVWLFTF
V gene: TRBV20-1; J gene: TRBJ2-3; D gene: TRBD2; clone size: .; CDR3 DNA: TGCAGTGCTAGAGGGATACTAGCGGGGGAAACAGATACGCAGTATTTT; CDR3 protein: CSARGILAGETDTQYF
V gene: TRBV4-3; J gene: TRBJ2-1; D gene: TRBD1; clone size: .; CDR3 DNA: TGCGCCAGCAGCCAAATGCTAGGGGGCCGTGAGCAGTTCTTC; CDR3 protein: CASSQMLGGREQFF
V gene: TRBV27; J gene: TRBJ1-1; D gene: TRBD1; clone size: .; CDR3 DNA: TGTGCCAGCAGTTCGACAGGGTTAACTGAAGCTTTCTTT; CDR3 protein: CASSSTGLTEAFF
V gene: TRBV7-9; J gene: TRBJ2-3; D gene: .; clone size: .; CDR3 DNA: TGTGCCAGCAGCTTAGCCAGGAGGGGACTCACAGATACGCAGTATTTT; CDR3 protein: CASSLARRGLTDTQYF
V gene: TRBV12-3/TRBV12-4; J gene: TRBJ1-5; D gene: .; clone size: .; CDR3 DNA: TGTGCCAGCAGTTTCGGGACATCCTCCATCCCCCAGCATTTT; CDR3 protein: CASSFGTSSIPQHF